This TCR beta chain was identified in a study of metastatic and nonmetastatic thyroid tumors. Study as a whole: Samples came from malignant and benign thyroid patients, and repertoires were compared across blood and tumor or nodule tissue. Overall study findings and caveats: Malignant tumors reportedly showed significantly higher TCR beta diversity than benign nodules in both blood and tumor.

Per germline, CDR1 MNHEY and CDR2 SVGAGI. The CDR3 has 18 amino acids. V trimming: 1 base; J trimming: 4 bases; junction bases outside the gene matches: 12. In regard to this clone: Its antigen remains unknown.

The entire patient cohort was treatment-naive prior to thyroid surgery. Authors' analysis steps: Differences in CDR3 between clinicopathological groups were drawn on to build a classifier intended to discriminate distant-metastatic papillary thyroid cancer patients. Using MiXCR, TCRdb reanalyzed the PCR reads. None of the V and J calls come from the authors' own analysis; TCRdb made them. The repertoire includes about 15,000 clones, about 27% of them detected once, and around 21% sits in the top ten. The sequenced material came from tumor tissue. This clonotype was obtained from a female donor with papillary thyroid cancer or a benign thyroid nodule (not recorded which). Some clones in this sample may be carry-over from other donors' samples. The chain is built from TRBV6-5 and TRBJ2-1, with 8 bases that match TRBD2. CDR3 residues: CASSYLGMAGGQYNEQFF. The CDR3 nucleotides read TGTGCCAGCAGTTACTTAGGAATGGCGGGGGGCCAATACAATGAGCAGTTCTTC.